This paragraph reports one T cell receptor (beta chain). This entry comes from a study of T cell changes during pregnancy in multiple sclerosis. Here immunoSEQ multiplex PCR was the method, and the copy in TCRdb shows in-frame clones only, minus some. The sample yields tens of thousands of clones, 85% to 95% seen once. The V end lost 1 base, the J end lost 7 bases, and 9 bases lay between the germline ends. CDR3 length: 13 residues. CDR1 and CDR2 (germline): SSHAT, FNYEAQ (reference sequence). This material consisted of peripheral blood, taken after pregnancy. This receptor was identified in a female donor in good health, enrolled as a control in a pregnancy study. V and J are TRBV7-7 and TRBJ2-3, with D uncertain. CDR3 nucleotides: TGTGCCAGCAGCTTAGGGCTTTTCCATACGCAGTATTTT. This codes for CASSLGLFHTQYF.